This section outlines one TCR beta chain sequence together with its context. The data derive from a study of cytomegalovirus exposure and HLA in healthy donors. The CDR3 runs to 14 residues. Germline CDR1 is SGHNT and CDR2 is YENEEA. The junction had 5 bases not matched to a gene; V was cut back by 0 bases and J by 8 bases. The PCR used 60 Vbeta and 13 Jbeta primers. Using immunoSEQ multiplex PCR, the repertoire was profiled, and TCRdb retains in-frame clones only, with some absent. The sample yields some 130,000 clones, about 80% seen once. V and J are TRBV11-3 and TRBJ2-3, with 7 bases matching TRBD2. Sequencing was performed on PBMCs. The TCR originated in a man aged 18 to 35 in good health and CMV-seronegative. The CDR3 loop is CASSLDGRGTTQYF. CDR3 in DNA: TGTGCCAGCAGCTTAGATGGGAGGGGCACTACGCAGTATTTT.